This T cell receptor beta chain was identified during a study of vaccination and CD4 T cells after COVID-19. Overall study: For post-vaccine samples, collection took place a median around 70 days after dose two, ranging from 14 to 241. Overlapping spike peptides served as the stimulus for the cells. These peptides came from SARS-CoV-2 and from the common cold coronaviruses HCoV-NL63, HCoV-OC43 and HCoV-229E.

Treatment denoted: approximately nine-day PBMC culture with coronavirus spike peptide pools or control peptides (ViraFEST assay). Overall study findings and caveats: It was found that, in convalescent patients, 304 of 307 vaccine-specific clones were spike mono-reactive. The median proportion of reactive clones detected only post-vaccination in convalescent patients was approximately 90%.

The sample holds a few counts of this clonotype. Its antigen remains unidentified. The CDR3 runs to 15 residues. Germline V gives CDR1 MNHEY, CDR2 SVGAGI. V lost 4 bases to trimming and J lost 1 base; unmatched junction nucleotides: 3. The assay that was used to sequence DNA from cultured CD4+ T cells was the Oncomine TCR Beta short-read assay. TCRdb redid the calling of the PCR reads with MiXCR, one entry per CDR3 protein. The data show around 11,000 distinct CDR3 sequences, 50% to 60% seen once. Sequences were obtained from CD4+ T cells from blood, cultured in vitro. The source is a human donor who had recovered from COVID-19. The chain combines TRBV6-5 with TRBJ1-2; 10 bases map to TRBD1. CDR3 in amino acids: CASSSRTGGNYGYTF. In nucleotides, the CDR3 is TGTGCCAGCAGTTCCCGGACAGGGGGTAACTATGGCTACACCTTC.